This T cell receptor beta chain was identified during a study of multiple sclerosis patients with progressive multifocal leukoencephalopathy. Time point denoted: before natalizumab initiation. The protocol was immunoSEQ multiplex PCR, while the TCRdb copy is restricted to in-frame clones and leaves out a portion. Of roughly 28,000 clones listed, about 88% were seen once; the top ten hold about 1.1%. The sequence was obtained from a human donor with multiple sclerosis. The sequencing input was PBMCs.

The CDR3 spells CASSLAPGGLYSNQPQHF. The CDR3 DNA reads TGTGCCAGCAGCTTAGCTCCAGGGGGCCTTTATAGCAATCAGCCCCAGCATTTT. The chain has TRBV7-2 and TRBJ1-5, with TRBD1 matching over 8 bases. Germline loops: CDR1 SGHTA, CDR2 FQGNSA. The trim removed 0 bases at V and 0 bases at J, leaving 7 bases unmatched. This CDR3 contains 18 residues. The variable domain in full, with the rest retrieved from reference TRBV7-2 and TRBJ1-5, is GAGVSQSPSNKVTEKGKDVELRCDPISGHTALYWYRQSLGQGLEFLIYFQGNSAPDKSGLPSDRFSAERTGGSVSTLTIQRTQQEDSAVYLCASSLAPGGLYSNQPQHFGDGTRLSIL.